A selection of T cell receptor beta chains follows, all from one sample in a study of blood T cell repertoires in COVID-19. Sequencing used immunoSEQ multiplex PCR; TCRdb keeps in-frame clones, though not all of them. Seen here are approximately 15,000 clones, 84% observed once, and the top ten hold over 30%. The sample consisted of peripheral blood. The receptors here all came from a man aged 50 or older with active COVID-19. The CDR3 runs from the conserved cysteine through the conserved F or W. D genes are given only for firm matches. Rows give clone size only sometimes, using once, few, many, or a class for an expanded clone.

d_call: TRBD2
v_call: TRBV29-1
j_call: TRBJ2-1
clone_size: -
cdr3_aa: CSAEELAGVSYNEQFF
cdr3_nt: TGCAGCGCTGAGGAGCTAGCGGGAGTATCCTACAATGAGCAGTTCTTC

d_call: TRBD2
v_call: TRBV29-1
j_call: TRBJ2-7
clone_size: -
cdr3_aa: CSVGGGTSGTYEQYF
cdr3_nt: TGCAGCGTTGGCGGAGGGACTAGCGGAACCTACGAGCAGTACTTC

d_call: -
v_call: TRBV28
j_call: TRBJ1-4
clone_size: once
cdr3_aa: CASSLSVGATNEKLFF
cdr3_nt: TGTGCCAGCAGTTTATCTGTGGGGGCCACTAATGAAAAACTGTTTTTT

d_call: TRBD1
v_call: TRBV2
j_call: TRBJ1-1
clone_size: -
cdr3_aa: CASSEVQGSPEAFF
cdr3_nt: TGTGCCAGCAGTGAAGTACAGGGGAGTCCTGAAGCTTTCTTT

d_call: -
v_call: TRBV5-6
j_call: TRBJ1-1
clone_size: -
cdr3_aa: CASSRTGYTEAFF
cdr3_nt: TGTGCCAGCAGCCGTACAGGATACACTGAAGCTTTCTTT

d_call: -
v_call: TRBV19
j_call: TRBJ2-7
clone_size: -
cdr3_aa: CASSSDPGHLTYEQYF
cdr3_nt: TGTGCCAGTAGTTCGGATCCGGGACACTTAACCTACGAGCAGTACTTC

d_call: -
v_call: TRBV3-1/TRBV3-2
j_call: TRBJ2-7
clone_size: -
cdr3_aa: CASSLSTSSRQYF
cdr3_nt: TGTGCCAGCAGCCTATCCACGTCCTCGCGGCAGTACTTC

d_call: TRBD1
v_call: TRBV7-8
j_call: TRBJ1-2
clone_size: -
cdr3_aa: CASSPVLWDRSNYGYTF
cdr3_nt: TGTGCCAGCAGCCCGGTTCTCTGGGACAGGTCTAACTATGGCTACACCTTC

d_call: -
v_call: TRBV21-1
j_call: TRBJ2-1
clone_size: -
cdr3_aa: CASSTYRASYNEQFF
cdr3_nt: TGTGCCAGCAGCACATACAGGGCTTCCTACAATGAGCAGTTCTTC

d_call: -
v_call: TRBV9
j_call: TRBJ1-3
clone_size: medium-sized
cdr3_aa: CASSGGASGNTIYF
cdr3_nt: TGTGCCAGCAGCGGTGGGGCCTCTGGAAACACCATATATTTT

d_call: -
v_call: TRBV28
j_call: TRBJ2-7
clone_size: -
cdr3_aa: CASSSLWTAYEQYF
cdr3_nt: TGTGCCAGCAGTTCCCTTTGGACAGCCTACGAGCAGTACTTC

d_call: TRBD2
v_call: TRBV7-9
j_call: TRBJ2-5
clone_size: once
cdr3_aa: CASSWTSGRAQETQYF
cdr3_nt: TGTGCCAGCAGCTGGACTAGCGGGAGAGCCCAAGAGACCCAGTACTTC

d_call: -
v_call: TRBV13
j_call: TRBJ1-5
clone_size: -
cdr3_aa: CASSSPGSSGKIGNQPQHF
cdr3_nt: TGTGCCAGCAGCTCCCCAGGGTCGTCAGGGAAAATCGGCAATCAGCCCCAGCATTTT

d_call: -
v_call: TRBV29-1
j_call: TRBJ1-2
clone_size: -
cdr3_aa: CSVGTGVGSYGYTF
cdr3_nt: TGCAGCGTTGGTACCGGGGTGGGAAGCTATGGCTACACCTTC

d_call: TRBD1
v_call: TRBV2
j_call: TRBJ2-7
clone_size: -
cdr3_aa: CASAVGTGAYEQYF
cdr3_nt: TGTGCCAGCGCCGTCGGTACAGGGGCCTACGAGCAGTACTTC

d_call: TRBD1
v_call: TRBV5-4
j_call: TRBJ1-4
clone_size: -
cdr3_aa: CASSGGTGSPNEKLFF
cdr3_nt: TGTGCCAGCAGCGGAGGGACAGGGAGCCCCAATGAAAAACTGTTTTTT

d_call: -
v_call: TRBV9
j_call: TRBJ2-2
clone_size: few
cdr3_aa: CASSGRDNTGELFF
cdr3_nt: TGTGCCAGCAGCGGCAGGGATAACACCGGGGAGCTGTTTTTT

d_call: TRBD1
v_call: TRBV7-9
j_call: TRBJ2-4
clone_size: -
cdr3_aa: CASSLGQGAKNIQYF
cdr3_nt: TGTGCCAGCAGCTTAGGACAGGGGGCCAAAAACATTCAGTACTTC

d_call: -
v_call: TRBV21-1
j_call: TRBJ2-1
clone_size: once
cdr3_aa: CASSNLIAGGFYNEQFF
cdr3_nt: TGTGCCAGCAGCAATCTAATAGCGGGAGGGTTCTACAATGAGCAGTTCTTC

d_call: -
v_call: TRBV3-1/TRBV3-2
j_call: TRBJ2-7
clone_size: -
cdr3_aa: CASSPEGGGTFEQYF
cdr3_nt: TGTGCCAGCAGCCCCGAAGGTGGCGGGACCTTTGAGCAGTACTTC

d_call: TRBD2
v_call: TRBV19
j_call: TRBJ2-7
clone_size: -
cdr3_aa: CASSAGGSYEQYF
cdr3_nt: TGTGCCAGTTCAGCGGGAGGCTCCTACGAGCAGTACTTC

d_call: TRBD2
v_call: TRBV9
j_call: TRBJ2-1
clone_size: -
cdr3_aa: CASSGTGGNNEQFF
cdr3_nt: TGTGCCAGCAGCGGGACGGGAGGTAACAATGAGCAGTTCTTC

d_call: TRBD2
v_call: TRBV2
j_call: TRBJ2-2
clone_size: once
cdr3_aa: CASSSGLASDTGELFF
cdr3_nt: TGTGCCAGCAGCTCGGGACTAGCGTCGGACACCGGGGAGCTGTTTTTT

d_call: -
v_call: TRBV19
j_call: TRBJ2-7
clone_size: -
cdr3_aa: CASSNGQGSYEQYF
cdr3_nt: TGTGCCAGTAGTAATGGGCAGGGGTCCTACGAGCAGTACTTC

d_call: -
v_call: TRBV10-2
j_call: TRBJ1-2
clone_size: -
cdr3_aa: CASSVKAGSHYGYTF
cdr3_nt: TGCGCCAGCAGTGTGAAGGCAGGTTCTCACTATGGCTACACCTTC

d_call: TRBD2
v_call: TRBV28
j_call: TRBJ2-7
clone_size: -
cdr3_aa: CASSTRDGTSGSGSYEQYF
cdr3_nt: TGTGCCAGCAGCACAAGGGACGGGACTAGCGGGAGTGGGTCCTACGAGCAGTACTTC

d_call: -
v_call: TRBV7-6
j_call: TRBJ2-2
clone_size: -
cdr3_aa: CASSPRPIDSGTGELFF
cdr3_nt: TGTGCCAGCAGCCCTAGACCTATCGATTCGGGCACCGGGGAGCTGTTTTTT

d_call: -
v_call: TRBV2
j_call: TRBJ1-6
clone_size: -
cdr3_aa: CASREIGTSYNSPLHF
cdr3_nt: TGTGCCAGCAGGGAGATAGGGACAAGCTATAATTCACCCCTCCACTTT

d_call: TRBD1
v_call: TRBV11-2
j_call: TRBJ2-7
clone_size: -
cdr3_aa: CASSSFPGQTSSSYEQYF
cdr3_nt: TGTGCCAGCAGCTCGTTTCCGGGACAGACCTCGAGCTCCTACGAGCAGTACTTC

d_call: TRBD2
v_call: TRBV6-5
j_call: TRBJ2-7
clone_size: -
cdr3_aa: CATCSPLAGGEQYF
cdr3_nt: TGTGCCACCTGTTCCCCACTAGCGGGAGGCGAGCAGTACTTC

d_call: TRBD1
v_call: TRBV29-1
j_call: TRBJ2-5
clone_size: -
cdr3_aa: CSVEGTGRAVQETQYF
cdr3_nt: TGCAGCGTCGAAGGGACAGGGAGGGCGGTACAAGAGACCCAGTACTTC

d_call: -
v_call: TRBV19
j_call: TRBJ2-7
clone_size: -
cdr3_aa: CASSIGRSELDEQYF
cdr3_nt: TGTGCCAGTAGTATTGGGCGTAGCGAGCTGGACGAGCAGTACTTC

d_call: TRBD2
v_call: TRBV25-1
j_call: TRBJ2-1
clone_size: -
cdr3_aa: CASSGVAGGPGEQFF
cdr3_nt: TGTGCCAGCAGTGGAGTAGCGGGAGGGCCTGGTGAGCAGTTCTTC

d_call: -
v_call: TRBV27
j_call: TRBJ1-6
clone_size: -
cdr3_aa: CASSSTGLSSYNSPLHF
cdr3_nt: TGTGCCAGCAGCTCAACTGGACTTAGCTCCTATAATTCACCCCTCCACTTT

d_call: TRBD2
v_call: TRBV27
j_call: TRBJ2-3
clone_size: -
cdr3_aa: CASSIQLAESTDTQYF
cdr3_nt: TGTGCCAGCAGTATCCAACTAGCGGAGAGCACAGATACGCAGTATTTT

d_call: TRBD2
v_call: TRBV27
j_call: TRBJ2-2
clone_size: -
cdr3_aa: CASSTLAVNTGELFF
cdr3_nt: TGTGCCAGCAGTACACTAGCGGTGAACACCGGGGAGCTGTTTTTT

d_call: TRBD1
v_call: TRBV7-9
j_call: TRBJ1-1
clone_size: -
cdr3_aa: CASSPPFGQVENTEAFF
cdr3_nt: TGTGCCAGCAGCCCCCCCTTCGGACAGGTGGAGAACACTGAAGCTTTCTTT

d_call: TRBD1
v_call: TRBV4-1
j_call: TRBJ2-3
clone_size: -
cdr3_aa: CASSQAQGDTDTQYF
cdr3_nt: TGCGCCAGCAGCCAAGCGCAGGGGGACACAGATACGCAGTATTTT

d_call: -
v_call: TRBV7-9
j_call: TRBJ1-1
clone_size: -
cdr3_aa: CASSQLQGMNTEAFF
cdr3_nt: TGTGCCAGCAGCCAGTTACAGGGCATGAACACTGAAGCTTTCTTT

d_call: -
v_call: TRBV30
j_call: TRBJ2-1
clone_size: -
cdr3_aa: CAWSEGSEQFF
cdr3_nt: TGTGCCTGGAGTGAGGGGTCTGAGCAGTTCTTC

d_call: TRBD1
v_call: TRBV23-1
j_call: TRBJ2-2
clone_size: -
cdr3_aa: CASSQSPRGGTGAPNTGELFF
cdr3_nt: TGCGCCAGCAGTCAATCTCCGCGTGGGGGGACAGGCGCCCCAAACACCGGGGAGCTGTTTTTT

d_call: TRBD1
v_call: TRBV5-6
j_call: TRBJ1-5
clone_size: -
cdr3_aa: CASSLEGADQPQHF
cdr3_nt: TGTGCCAGCAGCTTGGAGGGGGCGGATCAGCCCCAGCATTTT

d_call: -
v_call: TRBV27
j_call: TRBJ1-5
clone_size: -
cdr3_aa: CASSFQGTVSNQPQHF
cdr3_nt: TGTGCCAGCAGTTTTCAGGGAACTGTGAGCAATCAGCCCCAGCATTTT

d_call: -
v_call: TRBV4-1
j_call: TRBJ1-2
clone_size: few
cdr3_aa: CASSQVGQTPGYTF
cdr3_nt: TGCGCCAGCAGCCAAGTTGGGCAAACGCCTGGCTACACCTTC

d_call: -
v_call: TRBV6-5
j_call: TRBJ2-7
clone_size: -
cdr3_aa: CATEGVGAYEQYF
cdr3_nt: TGTGCCACCGAGGGGGTGGGGGCCTACGAGCAGTACTTC

d_call: -
v_call: TRBV13
j_call: TRBJ2-1
clone_size: once
cdr3_aa: CASSPGHSYNEQFF
cdr3_nt: TGTGCCAGCAGCCCCGGACACTCCTACAATGAGCAGTTCTTC

d_call: -
v_call: TRBV6-5
j_call: TRBJ2-1
clone_size: -
cdr3_aa: CASSYTTTDEQFF
cdr3_nt: TGTGCCAGCAGTTACACGACAACGGATGAGCAGTTCTTC

d_call: TRBD2
v_call: TRBV6-2/TRBV6-3
j_call: TRBJ2-7
clone_size: medium-sized
cdr3_aa: CASSYSTTGVFLADSYEQYF
cdr3_nt: TGTGCCAGCAGTTACTCGACAACGGGGGTATTTCTAGCGGACTCCTACGAGCAGTACTTC

d_call: TRBD1
v_call: TRBV30
j_call: TRBJ1-2
clone_size: -
cdr3_aa: CAWSLRTGGHYGYTF
cdr3_nt: TGTGCCTGGAGTCTAAGGACAGGGGGACACTATGGCTACACCTTC

d_call: -
v_call: TRBV11-2
j_call: TRBJ2-7
clone_size: -
cdr3_aa: CASSPRKRDNEQYF
cdr3_nt: TGTGCCAGCAGCCCAAGAAAAAGGGACAACGAGCAGTACTTC

d_call: -
v_call: TRBV7-8
j_call: TRBJ2-7
clone_size: once
cdr3_aa: CASSWQGGPGYEQYF
cdr3_nt: TGTGCCAGCAGCTGGCAGGGGGGCCCGGGCTACGAGCAGTACTTC

d_call: -
v_call: TRBV24-1
j_call: TRBJ2-1
clone_size: -
cdr3_aa: CATSDLDFNEQFF
cdr3_nt: TGTGCCACCAGTGATTTGGACTTCAATGAGCAGTTCTTC

d_call: TRBD1
v_call: TRBV7-2
j_call: TRBJ2-7
clone_size: few
cdr3_aa: CASTLEPTGNEQYF
cdr3_nt: TGTGCCAGCACCCTAGAACCGACAGGGAACGAGCAGTACTTC

d_call: TRBD1
v_call: TRBV7-8
j_call: TRBJ2-1
clone_size: -
cdr3_aa: CASSPDRGPYNEQFF
cdr3_nt: TGTGCCAGCAGCCCGGACAGGGGTCCTTACAATGAGCAGTTCTTC

d_call: TRBD2
v_call: TRBV7-9
j_call: TRBJ2-3
clone_size: -
cdr3_aa: CASSFPTSGGTDTQYF
cdr3_nt: TGTGCCAGCAGCTTTCCCACTAGCGGGGGCACAGATACGCAGTATTTT

d_call: TRBD1
v_call: TRBV11-3
j_call: TRBJ2-3
clone_size: -
cdr3_aa: CASSYPPRDRGRDTQYF
cdr3_nt: TGTGCCAGCAGCTATCCTCCCCGGGACAGGGGGCGAGATACGCAGTATTTT